This entry lists 22 T cell receptor beta chains sequenced from one sample in a study of patients and donors after allogeneic stem cell transplantation. TCRdb reanalysed the RT-PCR reads using MiXCR and keeps one entry per CDR3 protein. Here the sample spans over 150,000 distinct CDR3 sequences, approximately 31% being singletons. Sequencing input: blood, either unsorted or a sorted T cell fraction (not recorded which). The source of these receptors is a human donor who was either an allogeneic HSCT recipient or a stem cell or donor lymphocyte infusion donor (not recorded which). It is not recorded whose cells these are; they may come from a transplant donor.

V is TRBV6-5 and J is TRBJ1-5; D ambiguous. The CDR3 consists of 14 residues. Germline V lookup: CDR1 MNHEY, CDR2 SVGAGI. Deletions cut 3 bases from V and 4 bases from J, with 10 bases between. The CDR3 sequence is CASSYRRENQPQHF. The CDR3 DNA sequence: TGTGCCAGCAGTTATCGGAGGGAAAATCAGCCCCAGCATTTT.

The J gene is TRBJ1-4, the V gene TRBV12-3 or TRBV12-4; a weak D match, TRBD1 (5 bases). The CDR3 runs 15 residues. Trimming cost V 2 bases and J 5 bases, with 12 bases left between them. The CDR3 reads CASSLTGPMNEKLFF. CDR3 bases: TGTGCCAGCAGTTTAACAGGACCGATGAATGAAAAACTGTTTTTT.

The table lists this clonotype with a few counts. The chain is built from TRBV20-1 and TRBJ2-1, with D tentatively TRBD2 (6 bases). CDR1 and CDR2 from the germline V gene are DFQATT and SNEGSKA (reference sequence). There are 15 residues in the CDR3. Between the trimmed V and J ends, which lost 0 bases and 5 bases, there was a span of 14 bases. The CDR3, as DNA: TGCAGTGCTAGAGATCCTGGGCCGGGGGACAATGAGCAGTTCTTC. It is translated as CSARDPGPGDNEQFF.

This chain uses TRBV6-5 with TRBJ1-3; D unclear. Germline V gene data show CDR1 as MNHEY and CDR2 as SVGAGI. V dropped 6 bases and J dropped 2 bases, with 5 bases sitting between them. The CDR3 spans 12 residues. CDR3 residues: CASSNPGNTIYF. CDR3 bases: TGTGCCAGCAGCAACCCTGGAAACACCATATATTTT.

This clonotype was seen a handful of times. The chain recombines TRBV27 with TRBJ2-1; a weak D match, TRBD2 (5 bases). V was shortened by 2 bases and J by 4 bases, with 9 bases between the two germline ends. Germline loops: CDR1 MNHEY, CDR2 SMNVEV (reference sequence). The CDR3 consists of 14 residues. The CDR3 loop is CASSLGGVYNEQFF. As DNA, the CDR3 is TGTGCCAGCAGTTTAGGAGGAGTTTACAATGAGCAGTTCTTC.

On this clonotype itself: The junction differs from germline at one of its ends, possibly a read error. The V gene is TRBV20-1, the J gene TRBJ2-1; D is tentatively TRBD1 or TRBD2 (5 bases each). The CDR3 covers 12 residues. Per the germline V gene, CDR1 is DFQATT and CDR2 is SNEGSKA (reference sequence). The CDR3 nucleotides are TGCAGTGCCAGAGAGGGGTACAATGAGCAGTTCTTC. It yields the protein CSAREGYNEQFF.

This clonotype has a single count. The chain joins TRBV5-4 to TRBJ2-5, with TRBD2 matching over 7 bases. The trim removed 2 bases at V and 2 bases at J, leaving 6 bases unmatched. Germline values: CDR1 SGHNT, CDR2 YYREEE (reference sequence). The CDR3 contains 15 residues. The CDR3 DNA reads as TGTGCCAGCAGCTTTGGCGGGAGTGCACAAGAGACCCAGTACTTC. Amino acids: CASSFGGSAQETQYF.

The rearrangement uses TRBV6-5 and TRBJ2-7, with D unclear. Germline-derived CDR1 and CDR2 are MNHEY and SVGAGI. CDR3 length equals 10 residues. Trimming removed 6 bases at V and 3 bases at J, with 3 bases between. The DNA for the CDR3 is TGTGCCAGCAGGATCTACGAGCAGTACTTC. Protein: CASRIYEQYF.

The chain employs TRBV29-1 and TRBJ1-2; 9 nucleotides agree with TRBD1. J lost 0 bases, V lost 7 bases, and 9 bases had no gene match. There are 15 residues in the CDR3. Germline values: CDR1 SQVTM, CDR2 ANQGSEA. The CDR3 sequence: CSAGDRAKANYGYTF. The CDR3 nucleotides are TGCAGCGCGGGGGACAGGGCCAAAGCTAACTATGGCTACACCTTC.

The CDR3 coding sequence is TGTGCCATCAGTGAGTGGACAGGGATATCACCCCTCCACTTT. This translates into CAISEWTGISPLHF. The chain carries TRBV10-3 and TRBJ1-6, with TRBD1 matching 8 bases. V lost 1 base to trimming and J lost 10 bases; unmatched junction nucleotides: 3. The CDR3 is 14 residues long. The V gene's germline CDR1 is ENHRY and CDR2 SYGVKD.

V and J are TRBV5-6 and TRBJ1-5; possibly TRBD1 for D (5 bases). V lost 4 bases and J lost 5, with 16 bases in between. The CDR3 is 15 residues long. The germline V gene has CDR1 SGHDT and CDR2 YYEEEE. The CDR3 DNA reads as TGTGCCAGCAGCATGGCCCCAGGGAGTGATCAGCCCCAGCATTTT. Its translation: CASSMAPGSDQPQHF. The entire variable domain, with the rest obtained from reference TRBV5-6 and TRBJ1-5, is as follows: DAGVTQSPTHLIKTRGQQVTLRCSPKSGHDTVSWYQQALGQGPQFIFQYYEEEERQRGNFPDRFSGHQFPNYSSELNVNALLLGDSALYLCASSMAPGSDQPQHFGDGTRLSIL.

The chain recombines TRBV9 with TRBJ2-3; 7 positions match TRBD2. V shed 0 bases, J shed 6 bases, and the junction held 4 bases outside the gene matches. The CDR3 totals 14 residues. The V gene's germline CDR1 is SGDLS and CDR2 YYNGEE. This CDR3 is CASSVAGGPDTQYF. The CDR3 DNA follows: TGTGCCAGCAGCGTAGCGGGAGGACCCGATACGCAGTATTTT. Combining the CDR3 with reference TRBV9 and TRBJ2-3 gives the whole variable domain DSGVTQTPKHLITATGQRVTLRCSPRSGDLSVYWYQQSLDQGLQFLIQYYNGEERAKGNILERFSAQQFPDLHSELNLSSLELGDSALYFCASSVAGGPDTQYFGPGTRLTVL.

The rearrangement joins TRBV7-9 to TRBJ2-2; 13 bases fit TRBD2. The trim removed 4 bases at V and 5 bases at J, leaving 7 bases unmatched. CDR3 length: 17 residues. From germline, CDR1 is SEHNR and CDR2 FQNEAQ (reference sequence). This CDR3 reads CASSSGLAGLGTGELFF. CDR3 nucleotide sequence: TGTGCCAGCAGCTCGGGACTAGCGGGATTGGGGACCGGGGAGCTGTTTTTT. The variable domain in full, completed from reference TRBV7-9 and TRBJ2-2, reads DTGVSQNPRHKITKRGQNVTFRCDPISEHNRLYWYRQTLGQGPEFLTYFQNEAQLEKSRLLSDRFSAERPKGSFSTLEIQRTEQGDSAMYLCASSSGLAGLGTGELFFGEGSRLTVL.

Worth noting for this clonotype: This could be a read error, since a much larger clone is one nucleotide away. The rearrangement links TRBV6-2 or TRBV6-3 to TRBJ2-5, with D uncertain. The CDR3 contains 10 residues. Germline loops: CDR1 MNHEY, CDR2 SVGEGT. The CDR3 DNA is TGTGCCAGCAGCCAAGAGACCAAGTACTTC. Translated: CASSQETKYF.

V gene TRBV27 combines with J gene TRBJ2-2, with D possibly called TRBD1 or TRBD2 (6 bases each). Trimming took off 2 bases at V and 4 bases at J, with 20 bases between the two ends. The CDR3 contains 18 residues. From germline, CDR1 is MNHEY and CDR2 SMNVEV (reference sequence). CDR3 DNA: TGTGCCAGCAGTTTACTTGGATTAGGGGGAGGACTCACCGGGGAGCTGTTTTTT. Protein: CASSLLGLGGGLTGELFF.

This clonotype came up once. The rearrangement joins TRBV28 to TRBJ2-3; no clear D gene. The CDR3 is made up of 13 amino acids. Germline V CDR1 and CDR2: MDHEN, SYDVKM. The V end was cut by 3 bases, the J end by 1 base, with 5 bases between. CDR3 DNA sequence: TGTGCCAGCAGTTTTGTGGGCACAGATACGCAGTATTTT. Protein: CASSFVGTDTQYF. The whole variable domain, remainder taken from reference TRBV28 and TRBJ2-3, is DVKVTQSSRYLVKRTGEKVFLECVQDMDHENMFWYRQDPGLGLRLIYFSYDVKMKEKGDIPEGYSVSREKKERFSLILESASTNQTSMYLCASSFVGTDTQYFGPGTRLTVL.

The sample holds a few counts of this clonotype. The CDR3: CASSTGYSPLHF. The CDR3, as DNA: TGTGCCAGCAGTACAGGGTATTCACCCCTCCACTTT. V usage is TRBV28 and J usage is TRBJ1-6, with a tentative D call TRBD1 (6 bases). The CDR3 covers 12 residues. The ends were cut back, 5 bases at V and 8 bases at J, with 7 bases in the middle. Germline CDR1 reads MDHEN; CDR2 reads SYDVKM. The complete variable domain, with remaining parts taken from reference TRBV28 and TRBJ1-6, reads DVKVTQSSRYLVKRTGEKVFLECVQDMDHENMFWYRQDPGLGLRLIYFSYDVKMKEKGDIPEGYSVSREKKERFSLILESASTNQTSMYLCASSTGYSPLHFGNGTRLTVT.

The J gene is TRBJ1-5, the V gene TRBV6-1; D uncertain. This CDR3 contains 13 residues. V lost 0 bases and J lost 5, with 5 bases in between. Looked up from germline, CDR1 is MNHNS and CDR2 is SASEGT. Here the CDR3 DNA reads TGTGCCAGCAGTGAAGCGCTTCATCAGCCCCAGCATTTT. Translated: CASSEALHQPQHF.

This clonotype was seen a handful of times. The chain joins TRBV7-9 to TRBJ2-7; 8 bases align to TRBD2. Germline V gene data show CDR1 as SEHNR and CDR2 as FQNEAQ (reference sequence). V was pared by 5 bases and J by 2 bases, with 11 bases of the junction left unmatched. This CDR3 is 16 amino acids long. The CDR3 region has the DNA TGTGCCAGCAGCCCTCCCGGGCTGGGACTAGCCTACGAGCAGTACTTC. The encoded protein is CASSPPGLGLAYEQYF.

The chain has TRBV5-1 and TRBJ2-7; 7 bases match TRBD2. Germline CDR1 and CDR2: SGHRS and YFSETQ. Germline trimming cut 0 bases from V and 0 bases from J; bases unmatched to any gene: 3. CDR3 size: 15 residues. The CDR3 sequence is CASSLGSGRSYEQYF. CDR3 in DNA: TGCGCCAGCAGCTTGGGTAGCGGGCGCTCCTACGAGCAGTACTTC.

The chain couples TRBV27 to TRBJ1-5; the D gene is possibly TRBD1 (6 bases). CDR3 size: 15 residues. V was cut by 4 bases and J by 5 bases, with 15 bases left in between. CDR1 is MNHEY and CDR2 is SMNVEV in the germline V gene (reference sequence). The CDR3 protein is CASSSIGQWDQPQHF. CDR3 DNA sequence: TGTGCCAGCAGTTCTATCGGACAGTGGGATCAGCCCCAGCATTTT.

This chain joins TRBV3-1 and TRBJ2-1; tentatively, D is TRBD2 (5 bases). The germline V gene has CDR1 LGHDT and CDR2 YNNKEL (reference sequence). Trimming cost V 0 bases and J 2 bases, with 11 bases left between them. The CDR3 is 16 amino acids. The CDR3 DNA sequence: TGTGCCAGCAGCCAAGAAGGGAGTGGACCCTACAATGAGCAGTTCTTC. This encodes CASSQEGSGPYNEQFF.